The rows below give T cell receptor beta chains drawn from one sample of a study of blood T cell repertoires in COVID-19. Clones were read by immunoSEQ multiplex PCR, and TCRdb kept only the in-frame ones, dropping some. Among 250,000 or so clones, around nine tenths were seen once, and the ten largest hold about 2.7%. The source material was PBMCs or T cells enriched from blood (not recorded which). All receptors come from a woman younger than 30 who had recovered from COVID-19. The CDR3 runs from the conserved cysteine through the conserved F or W. D genes are given only for firm matches. Some rows mark clone size as missing; the rest say once, few, many or name a class of expanded clone.

d_call clone_size cdr3_length j_call v_call cdr3_nt cdr3_aa
TRBD2 NA 13 TRBJ2-3 TRBV19 TGTGCCAGTAGTACTTTAGCGGGAGATCCGCAGTATTTT CASSTLAGDPQYF
TRBD1 NA 16 TRBJ1-5 TRBV19 TGTGCCACTAGGGAACAGGGGGCGAGTAGCAATCAGCCCCAGCATTTT CATREQGASSNQPQHF
NA few 14 TRBJ2-2 TRBV29-1 TGCAGCGTTGAAGGGACAGCGAACACCGGGGAGCTGTTTTTT CSVEGTANTGELFF
NA NA 15 TRBJ2-3 TRBV11-3 TGTGCCAGCAGCTTAGGTGTTAGCCTGACAGATACGCAGTATTTT CASSLGVSLTDTQYF
NA NA 15 TRBJ1-1 TRBV5-1 TGCGCCAGCAGCTTGGGATGGGGAGGAAGAACTGAAGCTTTCTTT CASSLGWGGRTEAFF
NA once 14 TRBJ2-7 TRBV6-5 TGTGCCAGCAGTTCAGGCATCCGACCCTACGAGCAGTACTTC CASSSGIRPYEQYF
TRBD1 NA 17 TRBJ1-6 TRBV28 TGTGCCAGCAGTTTATTTACGGGACAGCCATTCAATTCACCCCTCCACTTT CASSLFTGQPFNSPLHF
NA NA 19 TRBJ2-6 TRBV28 TGTGCCAGCAGAGAGGCGGGGACCTCGACTAGCTCTGGGGCCAACGTCCTGACTTTC CASREAGTSTSSGANVLTF
TRBD2 NA 14 TRBJ2-7 TRBV6-2/TRBV6-3 TGTGCCAGCAGTTCCCGGGAGGGGGGCTACGAGCAGTACTTC CASSSREGGYEQYF
NA NA 13 TRBJ2-1 TRBV15 TGTGCCACCAGCGTCCGCCAAGTCGGAGAACAGTTCTTC CATSVRQVGEQFF
NA NA 13 TRBJ1-2 TRBV3-1/TRBV3-2 TGTGCCAGCAGCCAAGGGACAGCTTATGGCTACACCTTC CASSQGTAYGYTF
TRBD2 NA 16 TRBJ2-7 TRBV7-9 TGTGCCAGCAGCATCAGCGGGAGGGCCTCCGCCTACGAGCAGTACTTC CASSISGRASAYEQYF
NA NA 13 TRBJ1-6 TRBV10-2 TGCGCCAGCAGTGAGCCAGGCTTGGCCCCCCTCCACTTT CASSEPGLAPLHF
TRBD1 NA 14 TRBJ1-2 TRBV5-1 TGCGCCAGCAGCTCGGGACAGGCTTTGGATGGCTACACCTTC CASSSGQALDGYTF
TRBD2 NA 15 TRBJ2-1 TRBV27 TGTGCCAGCAGCGGACCGGGGGGCTCCTACAATGAGCAGTTCTTC CASSGPGGSYNEQFF
NA few 13 TRBJ2-2 TRBV9 TGTGCCAGCAGCTCCCGAGCCACCGGGGAGCTGTTTTTT CASSSRATGELFF
TRBD1 NA 16 TRBJ1-4 TRBV15 TGTGCCACCCGAACAGGGGGTTCGCCTTCGTATGAAAAACTGTTTTTT CATRTGGSPSYEKLFF
TRBD1 few 14 TRBJ1-5 TRBV19 TGTGCCGCCAGTGACAGGGCTAGCAATCAGCCCCAGCATTTT CAASDRASNQPQHF
NA NA 15 TRBJ2-2 TRBV6-4 TGTGCCAGCAAGTCGGACGGGGGTTCTACCGGGGAGCTGTTTTTT CASKSDGGSTGELFF
TRBD1 NA 15 TRBJ1-6 TRBV19 TGTGCCAGTAGTACGGGGACAGGCGATTATTCACCCCTCCACTTT CASSTGTGDYSPLHF
NA NA 13 TRBJ1-1 TRBV27 TGTGCCAGCAGTTTGTACAGAGATACTGAAGCTTTCTTT CASSLYRDTEAFF
NA NA 15 TRBJ1-2 TRBV2 TGTGCCAGCAGTGTCCGGGGGGGGTCTGGCTATGGCTACACCTTC CASSVRGGSGYGYTF
NA many 13 TRBJ1-1 TRBV7-2 TGTGCCAGCAGCTTACTGGACAGACTTGAAGCTTTCTTT CASSLLDRLEAFF
NA once 15 TRBJ2-7 TRBV7-6 TGTGCCAGCAGCCCGCCCGGGATAGCCGGCTACGAGCAGTACTTC CASSPPGIAGYEQYF